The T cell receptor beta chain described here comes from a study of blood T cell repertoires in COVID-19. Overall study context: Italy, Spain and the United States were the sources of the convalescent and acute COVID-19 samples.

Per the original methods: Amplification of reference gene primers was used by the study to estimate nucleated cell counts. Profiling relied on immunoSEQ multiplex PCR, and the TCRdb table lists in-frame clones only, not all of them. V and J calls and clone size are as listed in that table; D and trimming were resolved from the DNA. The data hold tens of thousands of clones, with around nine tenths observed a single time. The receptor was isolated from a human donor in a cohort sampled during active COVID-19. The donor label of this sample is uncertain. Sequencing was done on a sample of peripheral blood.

For the CDR3, the DNA is TGTGCCAGCAGCTTAGAGGTTCAAGAGACCCAGTACTTC. Translation: CASSLEVQETQYF. J is TRBJ2-5 and V is TRBV5-4; D unclear. Trimming pared 2 bases from V and 2 bases from J, leaving 7 bases between. The CDR3 has 13 amino acids. Germline V gene sequence: CDR1 SGHNT, CDR2 YYREEE (reference sequence).